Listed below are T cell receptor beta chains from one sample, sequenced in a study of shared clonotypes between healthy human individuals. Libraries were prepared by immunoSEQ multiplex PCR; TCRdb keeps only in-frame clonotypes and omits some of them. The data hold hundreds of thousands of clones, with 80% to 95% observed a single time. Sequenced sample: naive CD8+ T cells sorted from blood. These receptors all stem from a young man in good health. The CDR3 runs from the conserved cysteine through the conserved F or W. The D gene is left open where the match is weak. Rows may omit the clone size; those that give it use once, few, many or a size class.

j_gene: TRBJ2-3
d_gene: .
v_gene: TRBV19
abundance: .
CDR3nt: TGTGCCAGTAGTCCCCGGGCCTCCTCTAGCACAGATACGCAGTATTTT
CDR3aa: CASSPRASSSTDTQYF

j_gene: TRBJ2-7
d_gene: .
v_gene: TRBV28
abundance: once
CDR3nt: TGTGCCAGCAGCAACTATGGCCCTCGCTACGAGCAGTACTTC
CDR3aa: CASSNYGPRYEQYF

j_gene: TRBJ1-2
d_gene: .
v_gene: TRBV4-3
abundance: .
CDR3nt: TGCGCCAGCAGCCAAGATCGCGGAGGGGTAACAGGTGGCTACACCTTC
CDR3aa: CASSQDRGGVTGGYTF

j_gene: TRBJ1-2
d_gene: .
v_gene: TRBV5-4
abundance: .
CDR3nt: TGTGCCAGCAGCTTGGGCGGGGACTATGGCTACACCTTC
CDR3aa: CASSLGGDYGYTF

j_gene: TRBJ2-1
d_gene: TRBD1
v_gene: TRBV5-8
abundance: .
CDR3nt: TGTGCCAGCAGCTTGGTACAGGGGGCAGATGAGCAGTTCTTC
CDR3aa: CASSLVQGADEQFF

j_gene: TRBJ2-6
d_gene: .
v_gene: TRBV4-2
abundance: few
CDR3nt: TGTGCCAGCAGCCAAGATACGGGCTCTGGGGCCAACGTCCTGACTTTC
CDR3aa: CASSQDTGSGANVLTF

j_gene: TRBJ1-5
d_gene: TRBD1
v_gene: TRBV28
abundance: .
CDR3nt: TGTGCCAGCAGGTATAACTCCGGGACAGTTAGCAATCAGCCCCAGCATTTT
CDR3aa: CASRYNSGTVSNQPQHF

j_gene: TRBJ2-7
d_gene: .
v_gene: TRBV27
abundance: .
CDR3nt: TGTGCCAGCAGTTTAACGAGCTCCTACGAGCAGTACTTC
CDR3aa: CASSLTSSYEQYF

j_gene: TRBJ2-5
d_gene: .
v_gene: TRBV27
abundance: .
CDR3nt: TGTGCCAGCAGTTATCTGTTCGAAGAGACCCAGTACTTC
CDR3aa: CASSYLFEETQYF

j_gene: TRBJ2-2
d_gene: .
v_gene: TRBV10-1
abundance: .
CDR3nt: TGCGCCAGCAGTGAGTATCAGGCTGGCACCGGGGAGCTGTTTTTT
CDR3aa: CASSEYQAGTGELFF

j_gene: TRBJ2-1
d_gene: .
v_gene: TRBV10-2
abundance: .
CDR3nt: TGCGCCAGCAGTGAGGGTAGAGGGAACTACAATGAGCAGTTCTTC
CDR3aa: CASSEGRGNYNEQFF

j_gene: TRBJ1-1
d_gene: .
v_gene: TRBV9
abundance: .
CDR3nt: TGTGCCAGCAGCCCAGTGCAGGCGGGGGAAGCTTTCTTT
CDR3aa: CASSPVQAGEAFF

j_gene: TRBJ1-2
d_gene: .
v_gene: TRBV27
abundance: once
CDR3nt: TGTGCCACCGGACACCCGACTAACTATGGCTACACCTTC
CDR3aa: CATGHPTNYGYTF

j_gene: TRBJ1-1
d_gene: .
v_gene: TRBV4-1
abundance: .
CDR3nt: TGCGCCAGCAGCCATAATCGACTGGGGAACACTGAAGCTTTCTTT
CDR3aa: CASSHNRLGNTEAFF

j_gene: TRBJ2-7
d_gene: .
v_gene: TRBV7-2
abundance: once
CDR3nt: TGTGCCAGCAGCCTAGTGGCGGGCGCCTACGAGCAGTACTTC
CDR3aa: CASSLVAGAYEQYF

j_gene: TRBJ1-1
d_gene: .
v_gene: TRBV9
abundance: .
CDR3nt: TGTGCCAGCAGCCCACGGGAGATGAACACTGAAGCTTTCTTT
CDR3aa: CASSPREMNTEAFF

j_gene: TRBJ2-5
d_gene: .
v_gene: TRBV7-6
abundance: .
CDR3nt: TGTGCCAGCAGCTCCGACCGGGGAAGGGCGGTTCAAGAGACCCAGTACTTC
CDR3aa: CASSSDRGRAVQETQYF

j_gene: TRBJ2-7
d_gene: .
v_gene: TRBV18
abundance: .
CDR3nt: TGTGCCAGCTCACCGGGAAAGGTAACCTACGAGCAGTACTTC
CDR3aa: CASSPGKVTYEQYF

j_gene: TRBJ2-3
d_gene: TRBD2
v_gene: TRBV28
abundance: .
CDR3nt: TGTGCCAGCAGTTCGGAGGGAAGAGCGGGAGAGGATCCGTATACGCAGTATTTT
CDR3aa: CASSSEGRAGEDPYTQYF

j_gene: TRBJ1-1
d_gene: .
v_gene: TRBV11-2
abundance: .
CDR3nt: TGTGCCAGCAGCCGGGACACAACTGAAGCTTTCTTT
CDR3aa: CASSRDTTEAFF

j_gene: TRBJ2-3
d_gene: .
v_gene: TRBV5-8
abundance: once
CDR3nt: TGTGCCAGCAGCTTGGACCCCGGACTCACAGATACGCAGTATTTT
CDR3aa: CASSLDPGLTDTQYF